These 25 T cell receptor beta chains were sequenced from one sample in a study of blood T cell repertoires in COVID-19. Profiling relied on immunoSEQ multiplex PCR, and the TCRdb table lists in-frame clones only, not all of them. The sample has approximately 300,000 clones, around 90% seen once. Sequenced: PBMCs or T cells enriched from blood (not recorded which). All receptors derive from a woman aged 30 to 39 who had recovered from COVID-19.

The gene calls are TRBV21-1 and TRBJ2-1; the table's TRBD2 call for D was not verified on the DNA. TRBV21-1 is a pseudogene locus. The CDR3 sequence is 17 residues long. The CDR3 region is CASSKRGRAGTYNEQFF. The CDR3 coding sequence is TGTGCCAGCAGCAAACGGGGTAGAGCGGGAACGTACAATGAGCAGTTCTTC.

The CDR3 spells CASSPVGNQPQHF. The CDR3 region has the DNA TGTGCCAGCAGCCCAGTGGGCAATCAGCCCCAGCATTTT. V gene TRBV7-2 combines with J gene TRBJ1-5; D unresolved. Germline CDR1 reads SGHTA; CDR2 reads FQGNSA. Trimming stripped 5 bases from V and 2 bases from J, with 7 bases between. The CDR3 is made up of 13 amino acids.

The chain has TRBV5-1 and TRBJ1-5; D is ambiguous. The CDR3 runs 15 residues. Trimming shortened V by 5 bases and J by 0 bases, and 12 bases separated the two germline ends. CDR1 is SGHRS and CDR2 is YFSETQ in the germline V gene. CDR3 loop: CASRAGVDSNQPQHF. The CDR3 coding sequence is TGCGCCAGCAGGGCGGGCGTGGATAGCAATCAGCCCCAGCATTTT.

This clone has a handful of counts. The genes are TRBV2 and TRBJ1-6, with unresolved D. V lost 4 bases, J lost 7 bases, and 14 bases lay in between. The CDR3 spans 15 residues. Germline CDR1 and CDR2: SNHLY and FYNNEI. CDR3: CASSAIEGRNSPLHF. The CDR3 DNA follows: TGTGCCAGCAGTGCTATAGAGGGTCGAAATTCACCCCTCCACTTT.

The chain is built from TRBV5-4 and TRBJ1-1; D is possibly TRBD1 (6 bases). This CDR3 contains 15 residues. CDR1 is SGHNT and CDR2 is YYREEE in the germline V gene (reference sequence). V shed 0 bases and J shed 2 bases, with 11 bases lying between them. The CDR3 region is CASSLAGHSNTEAFF. The CDR3, as DNA: TGTGCCAGCAGCTTGGCGGGACATAGTAACACTGAAGCTTTCTTT.

As to this clone: Other DNA sequences in this sample translate to the same CDR3. The V call is TRBV15, the J call TRBJ1-4; 8 bases agree with TRBD1. The CDR3 has 14 residues. The trim removed 1 base at V and 5 bases at J, leaving 0 bases unmatched. Germline CDR1 LNHNV, CDR2 YYDKDF (reference sequence). Here the CDR3 reads CATSRGQGNEKLFF. The CDR3 nucleotides read TGTGCCACCAGCAGAGGACAGGGGAATGAAAAACTGTTTTTT.

The J gene is TRBJ1-4, the V gene TRBV7-9; 8 bases are a match to TRBD1. The CDR3 sequence is 14 residues long. Per the germline V gene, CDR1 is SEHNR and CDR2 is FQNEAQ (reference sequence). The V and J ends lost 6 bases and 6 bases, in that order; junction bases with no gene match: 6. CDR3: CASSFDRGHEKLFF. CDR3 bases: TGTGCCAGCAGTTTTGACAGGGGTCATGAAAAACTGTTTTTT.

This chain links TRBV9 with TRBJ2-3; TRBD2 matches at 8 bases. CDR3 size: 15 residues. J gave up 1 base and V 4 bases, and 5 bases lay outside the gene matches. Per the germline V gene, CDR1 is SGDLS and CDR2 is YYNGEE. The CDR3 region is CASSPRGGGTDTQYF. The CDR3 bases are TGTGCCAGCAGCCCCCGGGGGGGTGGCACAGATACGCAGTATTTT.

The chain uses TRBV7-2 and TRBJ1-1, with a tentative D call TRBD1 (5 bases). Per the germline V gene, CDR1 is SGHTA and CDR2 is FQGNSA. The CDR3 consists of 15 residues. Deletions cut 3 bases from V and 4 bases from J, with 15 bases between. The CDR3 coding sequence is TGTGCCAGCAGCTTCCGGGGGGACGGGGCCACTGAAGCTTTCTTT. It is translated as CASSFRGDGATEAFF.

In the case of this clone: Additional DNA sequences in this sample encode the identical CDR3. DNA for the CDR3: TGCAGCGTTGAGCGGGGCACAGATACGCAGTATTTT. Protein sequence: CSVERGTDTQYF. V usage is TRBV29-1 and J usage is TRBJ2-3; tentative D call: TRBD2 (5 bases). The CDR3 runs to 12 residues. The germline V and J ends were trimmed by 3 bases and 1 base, with 5 bases remaining between them. Germline V gene lookup returns CDR1 SQVTM and CDR2 ANQGSEA.

The chain couples TRBV19 to TRBJ2-4; D is uncertain. V was shortened by 5 bases and J by 0 bases, with 14 bases between the two germline ends. Germline V gives CDR1 LNHDA, CDR2 SQIVND (reference sequence). This CDR3 is built from 16 residues. The CDR3 here is CASSPPLSLAKNIQYF. CDR3 in DNA: TGTGCCAGTAGTCCTCCCCTCTCCTTAGCCAAAAACATTCAGTACTTC.

The chain carries TRBV9 and TRBJ1-3; TRBD1 aligns across 7 bases. The CDR3 has 15 residues. CDR1 and CDR2 (germline): SGDLS, YYNGEE. Losses at the gene ends were 0 bases for V and 3 bases for J; bases not matched to a gene: 3. In DNA, the CDR3 is TGTGCCAGCAGCGTAGGACAGGGAAATGGAAACACCATATATTTT. Its translation is CASSVGQGNGNTIYF. Based on the CDR3 plus reference TRBV9 and TRBJ1-3, the full variable domain is DSGVTQTPKHLITATGQRVTLRCSPRSGDLSVYWYQQSLDQGLQFLIQYYNGEERAKGNILERFSAQQFPDLHSELNLSSLELGDSALYFCASSVGQGNGNTIYFGEGSWLTVV.

The gene calls are TRBV20-1 and TRBJ2-5; TRBD2 matches at 7 bases. This CDR3 contains 13 residues. Trimming cost V 5 bases and J 2 bases; bases outside gene matches: 5. CDR1 DFQATT and CDR2 SNEGSKA come from the germline V gene (reference sequence). CDR3 sequence reads: CSAGGTTQETQYF. CDR3 bases: TGCAGTGCTGGTGGGACTACACAAGAGACCCAGTACTTC.

This chain joins TRBV6-5 and TRBJ1-3, with D unclear. The length of the CDR3 is 14 residues. Trimming took off 0 bases at V and 2 bases at J, with 5 bases between the two ends. Germline-derived CDR1 and CDR2 are MNHEY and SVGAGI. The DNA for the CDR3 is TGTGCCAGCAGTTACTCGGCAGCTGGAAACACCATATATTTT. Translating gives CASSYSAAGNTIYF.

The genes are TRBV19 and TRBJ1-2, with a possible D match to TRBD1 (5 bases). Germline loops: CDR1 LNHDA, CDR2 SQIVND (reference sequence). This CDR3 comprises 17 residues. The V end was cut by 1 base, the J end by 6 bases, with 21 bases between. The CDR3 sequence: CASSIVPGTLGVDGYTF. In DNA form, the CDR3 reads TGTGCCAGTAGTATAGTTCCAGGGACTCTTGGAGTCGATGGCTACACCTTC.

The chain joins TRBV11-2 to TRBJ2-3, with 9 nucleotides matching TRBD2. V dropped 3 bases and J dropped 2; count of bases not matched to a gene: 6. In germline, CDR1 is SGHAT, CDR2 FQNNGV. This CDR3 region has 16 residues. CDR3 DNA sequence: TGTGCCAGCAGCTTCAGGCGGGGGGGCGCCACAGATACGCAGTATTTT. It codes for CASSFRRGGATDTQYF. The complete variable domain, with remaining parts taken from reference TRBV11-2 and TRBJ2-3, reads EAGVAQSPRYKIIEKRQSVAFWCNPISGHATLYWYQQILGQGPKLLIQFQNNGVVDDSQLPKDRFSAERLKGVDSTLKIQPAKLEDSAVYLCASSFRRGGATDTQYFGPGTRLTVL.

This clone was observed a handful of times. V usage is TRBV10-3 and J usage is TRBJ1-4; possible D gene TRBD1, 5 bases. Trimming pared 2 bases from V and 2 bases from J, leaving 12 bases between. This CDR3 has 16 residues. Germline V gene lookup returns CDR1 ENHRY and CDR2 SYGVKD. Here the CDR3 DNA reads TGTGCCATCAGTGAGGAAGGGGCTGGCACTAATGAAAAACTGTTTTTT. This sequence encodes CAISEEGAGTNEKLFF.

V usage is TRBV4-3 and J usage is TRBJ1-5; D is possibly TRBD1 (5 bases). V was cut by 3 bases and J by 3 bases, with 12 bases left in between. The CDR3 extends over 15 amino acids. Looked up from germline, CDR1 is LGHNA and CDR2 is YSLEER. CDR3 region: CASSQADRNNQPQHF. The CDR3 DNA reads TGCGCCAGCAGCCAGGCAGACAGAAACAATCAGCCCCAGCATTTT.

The chain joins TRBV5-4 to TRBJ1-1; possibly TRBD1 for D (6 bases). Trimming left V 4 bases short and J 0 bases short, with 16 bases between. Germline CDR1 reads SGHNT; CDR2 reads YYREEE (reference sequence). The CDR3 loop spans 16 amino acids. The CDR3 loop reads CASSPGRGGLNTEAFF. In DNA, the CDR3 is TGTGCCAGCAGCCCGGGGAGGGGGGGTTTGAACACTGAAGCTTTCTTT.

This clone has just one count. The CDR3 reads CASSKDRLNYGYTF. In DNA, the CDR3 is TGTGCCAGCTCAAAGGACAGGTTAAACTATGGCTACACCTTC. J is TRBJ1-2 and V is TRBV18; 7 nucleotides agree with TRBD1. Germline V gene data show CDR1 as KGHSH and CDR2 as LQKENI. CDR3 size: 14 residues. With 5 bases clipped from V and 2 bases from J, the junction kept 5 bases outside the gene matches.

The chain joins TRBV18 to TRBJ1-1; D possibly corresponds to TRBD1 (6 bases). V shed 6 bases and J shed 0 bases, with 11 bases lying between them. Germline V gene sequence: CDR1 KGHSH, CDR2 LQKENI. The CDR3 spans 14 residues. The CDR3 loop reads CASSHREMNTEAFF. CDR3 nucleotide sequence: TGTGCCAGCTCGCACAGGGAGATGAACACTGAAGCTTTCTTT.

The chain has TRBV6-5 and TRBJ1-6; D call uncertain. Trimming pared 0 bases from V and 6 bases from J, leaving 3 bases between. The CDR3 has 13 amino acids. Germline loops: CDR1 MNHEY, CDR2 SVGAGI. In nucleotides, the CDR3 is TGTGCCAGCAGTTACTCCGGTAATTCACCCCTCCACTTT. This encodes CASSYSGNSPLHF.

The V gene is TRBV6-1, the J gene TRBJ1-5; no firm D call. The CDR3 is 15 amino acids. V lost 0 bases, J lost 5 bases, and 11 bases lay in between. Germline CDR1 and CDR2: MNHNS and SASEGT. CDR3 in amino acids: CASSEAYRKDQPQHF. CDR3 coding DNA: TGTGCCAGCAGTGAAGCCTACAGAAAGGATCAGCCCCAGCATTTT.

The genes are TRBV7-2 and TRBJ1-3; 8 nucleotides match TRBD1. Germline V gene lookup returns CDR1 SGHTA and CDR2 FQGNSA. The trim removed 5 bases at V and 3 bases at J, leaving 6 bases unmatched. The CDR3 covers 15 residues. The CDR3 spells CASSLGQGLGNTIYF. The DNA of the CDR3 is TGTGCCAGCAGCCTCGGACAGGGCCTTGGAAACACCATATATTTT.

V usage is TRBV10-3 and J usage is TRBJ2-3, with 12 bases that match TRBD2. Trimming took 10 bases from V and 7 from J; bases not matched to a gene: 9. The CDR3 has 14 residues. Germline-derived CDR1 and CDR2 are ENHRY and SYGVKD. CDR3 amino acids: CATSTSGGLNTQYF. CDR3 nucleotides: TGTGCCACCTCGACTAGCGGGGGCCTTAATACGCAGTATTTT.